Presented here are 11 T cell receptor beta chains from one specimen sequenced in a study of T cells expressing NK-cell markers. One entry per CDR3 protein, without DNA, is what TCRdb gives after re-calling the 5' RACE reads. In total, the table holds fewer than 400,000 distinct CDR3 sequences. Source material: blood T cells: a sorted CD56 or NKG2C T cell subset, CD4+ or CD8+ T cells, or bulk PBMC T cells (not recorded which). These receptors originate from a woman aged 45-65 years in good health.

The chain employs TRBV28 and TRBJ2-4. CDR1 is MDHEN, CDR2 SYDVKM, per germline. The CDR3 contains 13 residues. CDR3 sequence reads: CASSSNGENIQYF.

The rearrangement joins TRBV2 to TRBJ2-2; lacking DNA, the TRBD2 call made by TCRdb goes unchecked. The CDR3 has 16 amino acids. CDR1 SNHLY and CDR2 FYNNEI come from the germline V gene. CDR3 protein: CASSSGTSHPTGELFF.

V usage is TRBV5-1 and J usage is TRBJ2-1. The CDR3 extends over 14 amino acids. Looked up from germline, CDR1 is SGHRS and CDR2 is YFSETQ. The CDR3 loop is CASSLREVYNEQFF.

CDR3 region: CASIRGEAGKETQYF. V usage is TRBV2 and J usage is TRBJ2-5; absent DNA, TCRdb's TRBD2 call cannot be checked. This CDR3 is built from 15 residues. Germline CDR1 SNHLY, CDR2 FYNNEI.

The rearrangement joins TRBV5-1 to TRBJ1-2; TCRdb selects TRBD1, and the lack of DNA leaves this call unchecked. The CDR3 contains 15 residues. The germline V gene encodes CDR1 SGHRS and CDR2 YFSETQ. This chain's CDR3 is CASSPLPGQGYGYTF.

The CDR3 protein is CASSVTSRQETQYF. The genes are TRBV9 and TRBJ2-5; absent DNA, TCRdb's TRBD2 call cannot be checked. The CDR3 sequence is 14 residues long. Germline CDR1 is SGDLS and CDR2 is YYNGEE.

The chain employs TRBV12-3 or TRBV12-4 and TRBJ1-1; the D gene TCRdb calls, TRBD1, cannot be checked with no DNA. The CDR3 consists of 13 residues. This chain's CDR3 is CASSFSGQLLAFF.

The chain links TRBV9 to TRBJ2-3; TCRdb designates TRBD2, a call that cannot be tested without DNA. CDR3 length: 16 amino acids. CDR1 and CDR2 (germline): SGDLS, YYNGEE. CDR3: CASSPLAGGPGDTQYF.

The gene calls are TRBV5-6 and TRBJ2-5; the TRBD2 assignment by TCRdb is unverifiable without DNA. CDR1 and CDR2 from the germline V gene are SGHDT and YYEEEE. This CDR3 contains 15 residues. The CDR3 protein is CASSATGLLQETQYF.

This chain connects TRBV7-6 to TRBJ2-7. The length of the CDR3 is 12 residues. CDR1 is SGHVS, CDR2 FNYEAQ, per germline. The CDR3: CASSLARSEQYF.

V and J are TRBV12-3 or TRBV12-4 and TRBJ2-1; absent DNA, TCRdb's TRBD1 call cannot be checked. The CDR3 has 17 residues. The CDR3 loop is CASSPRGRSVEIVEQFF.